These T cell receptor beta chains were read from a single sample in a study. TCRdb's table, derived via immunoSEQ multiplex PCR, lists solely in-frame clones and lacks some. The sample lists about 68,000 clones; roughly 93% were seen once. Sequenced material: PBMCs. These receptors were obtained from a man aged 40-50 years with rheumatoid arthritis. The CDR3 runs from the conserved cysteine through the conserved F or W. A D gene is named only where the DNA matches it firmly. Clone size, where shown, is once, few, many, or a class for clones that have expanded.

D	V	size	J	DNA	CDR3
NA	TRBV18	NA	TRBJ1-2	TGTGCCAGCTCACCAATCGTAGGGTCCTATGGCTACACCTTC	CASSPIVGSYGYTF
NA	TRBV6-1	NA	TRBJ2-7	TGTGCCAGCAGTGAACCCCCCCTCACGGAGCAGTACTTC	CASSEPPLTEQYF
TRBD1	TRBV5-4	NA	TRBJ1-6	TGTGCCAGCAGCCTAGGGACAGGGGGTAATTCACCCCTCCACTTT	CASSLGTGGNSPLHF
TRBD1	TRBV11-2	NA	TRBJ2-7	TGTGCCAGCGCAACCCGGGACAGCTACGAGCAGTACTTC	CASATRDSYEQYF
NA	TRBV24-1	once	TRBJ1-4	TGTGCCACCAGTGATTCCGGGGCATTATCCACGGATGAAAAACTGTTTTTT	CATSDSGALSTDEKLFF
NA	TRBV5-1	NA	TRBJ1-1	TGCGCCAGCAGCACCCAAGGAGGTATGAACACTGAAGCTTTCTTT	CASSTQGGMNTEAFF
TRBD2	TRBV3-1/TRBV3-2	NA	TRBJ2-7	TGTGCCAGCAGCCAAGGACTAGCGTTAAGCTCCTACGAGCAGTACTTC	CASSQGLALSSYEQYF
TRBD1	TRBV27	NA	TRBJ1-3	TGTGCCAGCAGGGAGACAGGGGGAGGAAACACCATATATTTT	CASRETGGGNTIYF
NA	TRBV10-3	NA	TRBJ2-1	TGTGCCATCAGTGAGTCGCAAATCTACAATGAGCAGTTCTTC	CAISESQIYNEQFF
NA	TRBV7-9	NA	TRBJ1-3	TGTGCCAGCAGCTTATTCCTCTCTGGAAACACCATATATTTT	CASSLFLSGNTIYF
NA	TRBV10-2	NA	TRBJ1-1	TGCGCCAGCAGTGACCAGGGACGGCCTCACTCCACTGAAGCTTTCTTT	CASSDQGRPHSTEAFF
TRBD2	TRBV9	NA	TRBJ2-5	TGTGCCAGCAGCGTAACTAGCGCCGGGGAGACCCAGTACTTC	CASSVTSAGETQYF
TRBD1	TRBV24-1	NA	TRBJ1-4	TGTGCCACCAGTGATCCACAGTGGGCGACAGGGGCAGATAATGAAAAACTGTTTTTT	CATSDPQWATGADNEKLFF
NA	TRBV5-1	NA	TRBJ2-7	TGCGCCAGCAGTACTCAGCGGACCTACGAGCAGTACTTC	CASSTQRTYEQYF
TRBD2	TRBV5-1	NA	TRBJ2-1	TGCGCCAGCAGCCTGACAGCGGGGGGGCCTGATGAGCAGTTCTTC	CASSLTAGGPDEQFF
TRBD2	TRBV13	NA	TRBJ2-1	TGTGCCAGCAGCACCCGACTAGCTGGGACCTACAATGAGCAGTTCTTC	CASSTRLAGTYNEQFF
NA	TRBV12-3/TRBV12-4	NA	TRBJ2-6	TGTGCCAGCAGACCATCTGGGGCCAACGTCCTGACTTTC	CASRPSGANVLTF
NA	TRBV5-6	once	TRBJ1-1	TGTGCCAGCAGCTTGCAAGACTACACTGAAGCTTTCTTT	CASSLQDYTEAFF
NA	TRBV27	NA	TRBJ1-2	TGTGCCAGCAGGGATGGCTATGGCTACACCTTC	CASRDGYGYTF
TRBD1	TRBV7-9	NA	TRBJ1-1	TGTGCCAGCAGCACCTACAGGGGGCGAGGGAACACTGAAGCTTTCTTT	CASSTYRGRGNTEAFF
NA	TRBV9	NA	TRBJ1-4	TGTGCCAGCAGCTTTGGACAGTGGGGTAATGAAAAACTGTTTTTT	CASSFGQWGNEKLFF
NA	TRBV19	NA	TRBJ1-5	TGTGCCAGTAGAAGGACAGCCGCCAATCAGCCCCAGCATTTT	CASRRTAANQPQHF
NA	TRBV14	NA	TRBJ2-1	TGTGCCAGCAGCCAAGTTTACAATGAGCAGTTCTTC	CASSQVYNEQFF
NA	TRBV7-9	NA	TRBJ2-1	TGTGCCAGCACCGTCGCCAGGGGCGGGACTGAGCAGTTCTTC	CASTVARGGTEQFF
NA	TRBV5-1	NA	TRBJ2-3	TGCGCCAGCAGCCCCTCCAGGGGGAGGACAGATACGCAGTATTTT	CASSPSRGRTDTQYF
NA	TRBV7-9	NA	TRBJ2-2	TGTGCCAGCAGCAGTAGGAAGGCTAGCGACGCGAACACCGGGGAGCTGTTTTTT	CASSSRKASDANTGELFF
NA	TRBV2	once	TRBJ1-5	TGTGCCAGCAGTGATAACACGAATAGCAATCAGCCCCAGCATTTT	CASSDNTNSNQPQHF
NA	TRBV27	medium-sized	TRBJ1-2	TGTGCCAGCAGTTCGTCGACAGGCCACTATGGCTACACCTTC	CASSSSTGHYGYTF
NA	TRBV18	NA	TRBJ1-1	TGTGCCAGCTCACCAGGGGAGAGAACTGAAGCTTTCTTT	CASSPGERTEAFF
NA	TRBV7-9	NA	TRBJ1-6	TGTGCCAGCAGCGGGGGAATCGCTCTGGCAGATGGTAATTCACCCCTCCACTTT	CASSGGIALADGNSPLHF
NA	TRBV20-1	NA	TRBJ1-1	TGCAGTGCTAGAGAGACAGATGAAGCTTTCTTT	CSARETDEAFF
NA	TRBV5-1	NA	TRBJ2-1	TGCGCCAGCAGCTTGGTGATGGGAATTTCCTACAATGAGCAGTTCTTC	CASSLVMGISYNEQFF
NA	TRBV18	NA	TRBJ1-1	TGTGCCAGCTCACCGGGCGGGGGGAACACTGAAGCTTTCTTT	CASSPGGGNTEAFF
TRBD1	TRBV7-9	NA	TRBJ2-7	TGTGCCAGCAGCTTAGGGCGGGGACAGGGGGCCTACGAGCAGTACTTC	CASSLGRGQGAYEQYF
NA	TRBV29-1	NA	TRBJ2-5	TGCAGCGTTGAACAGGGAAAGACCCAGTACTTC	CSVEQGKTQYF
NA	TRBV5-1	NA	TRBJ2-3	TGCGCCAGCAGCTTGGTTACCGGGGCAGATACGCAGTATTTT	CASSLVTGADTQYF
NA	TRBV7-3	NA	TRBJ2-3	TGTGCCAGCAGCTTGGGGGAAGATACGCAGTATTTT	CASSLGEDTQYF
NA	TRBV5-5	NA	TRBJ1-2	TGTGCCAGCAGCATTGGGTGGAGGGAAGGGGGCTACACCTTC	CASSIGWREGGYTF
NA	TRBV6-1	NA	TRBJ1-6	TGTGCCAGCAGTGGAACAGTGCCGCAGCGAGGTTCACCCCTCCACTTT	CASSGTVPQRGSPLHF
NA	TRBV5-6	NA	TRBJ1-1	TGTGCCAGCAGCAAAAGACGGCACTCCCCGGTGGGTGATCAAGCTTTCTTT	CASSKRRHSPVGDQAFF
TRBD1	TRBV7-3	NA	TRBJ2-7	TGTGCCAGCAGCTCCGGGACAGGGTACGAGCAGTACTTC	CASSSGTGYEQYF
TRBD1	TRBV6-5	NA	TRBJ2-5	TGTGCCACCAGGGGGAGATCTAAAGAGACCCAGTACTTC	CATRGRSKETQYF
TRBD1	TRBV27	NA	TRBJ1-5	TGTGCCAGCAGTTTAGGGACAGGACCATATCAGCCCCAGCATTTT	CASSLGTGPYQPQHF
NA	TRBV5-6	NA	TRBJ1-1	TGTGCCAGCAGCCTCCATGGGGAAGTGGGCACTGAAGCTTTCTTT	CASSLHGEVGTEAFF
NA	TRBV19	NA	TRBJ2-5	TGTGCCAGTAGTCTTGGGCCCATCCAAGAGACCCAGTACTTC	CASSLGPIQETQYF
TRBD1	TRBV5-1	NA	TRBJ1-2	TGCGCCAGCAGCTTAGGGGGCGCGGACCTAGTTGTCTATGGCTACACCTTC	CASSLGGADLVVYGYTF
NA	TRBV28	once	TRBJ1-1	TGTGCCAGCGCTCCATTGAACACTGAAGCTTTCTTT	CASAPLNTEAFF
NA	TRBV3-1/TRBV3-2	NA	TRBJ1-6	TGTGCCAGCAGCCAACCACTCGGTTCACCCCTCCACTTT	CASSQPLGSPLHF
NA	TRBV5-5	NA	TRBJ1-2	TGTGCCAGCAGCCGAGGGACACCGCTCTATGGCTACACCTTC	CASSRGTPLYGYTF
NA	TRBV25-1	NA	TRBJ2-3	TGTGCCAGCAGTGAACAGACAGATACGCAGTATTTT	CASSEQTDTQYF
NA	TRBV15	NA	TRBJ1-1	TGTGCCACCAGCAGGATTACTAAACACATGAACACTGAAGCTTTCTTT	CATSRITKHMNTEAFF
TRBD2	TRBV7-2	NA	TRBJ2-1	TGTGCCAGCAGCTTAGAAGCGGGGGGGAGCTACAATGAGCAGTTCTTC	CASSLEAGGSYNEQFF
NA	TRBV6-1	NA	TRBJ2-3	TGTGCCAGCAGTGAAAGGAGGGCCACAGATACGCAGTATTTT	CASSERRATDTQYF
NA	TRBV10-3	NA	TRBJ1-5	TGTGCCATCAGTGGGGACGGGAATCAGCCCCAGCATTTT	CAISGDGNQPQHF
TRBD2	TRBV7-6	NA	TRBJ2-3	TGTGCCAGCAGCTTTTCTAGCGGGAGCACAGATACGCAGTATTTT	CASSFSSGSTDTQYF
NA	TRBV19	NA	TRBJ2-5	TGTGCCAGTAGTACCCTCGGACAGTCCCAAGAGACCCAGTACTTC	CASSTLGQSQETQYF
NA	TRBV19	NA	TRBJ1-3	TGTGCCAGTAGTATAGATCGAAGCTCTGGAAACACCATATATTTT	CASSIDRSSGNTIYF